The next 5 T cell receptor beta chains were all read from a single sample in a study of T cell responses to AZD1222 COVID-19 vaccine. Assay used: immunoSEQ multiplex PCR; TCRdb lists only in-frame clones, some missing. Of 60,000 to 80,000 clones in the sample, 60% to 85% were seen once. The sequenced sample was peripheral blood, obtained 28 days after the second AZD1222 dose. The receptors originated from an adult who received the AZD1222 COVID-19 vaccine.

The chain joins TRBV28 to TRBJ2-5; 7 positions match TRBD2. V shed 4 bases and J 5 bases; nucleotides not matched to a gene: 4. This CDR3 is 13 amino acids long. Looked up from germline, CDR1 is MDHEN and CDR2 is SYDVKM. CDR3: CASSSPGGETQYF. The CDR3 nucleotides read TGTGCCAGCAGTTCGCCCGGGGGGGAGACCCAGTACTTC.

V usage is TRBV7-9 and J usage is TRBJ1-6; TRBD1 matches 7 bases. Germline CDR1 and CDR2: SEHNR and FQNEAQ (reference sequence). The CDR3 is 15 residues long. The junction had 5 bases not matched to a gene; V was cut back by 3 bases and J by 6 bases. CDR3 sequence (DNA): TGTGCCAGCAGCTTTAGACAGGGAGGTAATTCACCCCTCCACTTT. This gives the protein CASSFRQGGNSPLHF.

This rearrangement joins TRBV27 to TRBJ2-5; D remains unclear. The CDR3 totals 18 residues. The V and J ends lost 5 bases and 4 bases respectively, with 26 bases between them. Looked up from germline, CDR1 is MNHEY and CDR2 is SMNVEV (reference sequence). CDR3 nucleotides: TGTGCCAGCAGTCCCGGGTCAGGCAGCTCCTACCACCTAGAGACCCAGTACTTC. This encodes CASSPGSGSSYHLETQYF.

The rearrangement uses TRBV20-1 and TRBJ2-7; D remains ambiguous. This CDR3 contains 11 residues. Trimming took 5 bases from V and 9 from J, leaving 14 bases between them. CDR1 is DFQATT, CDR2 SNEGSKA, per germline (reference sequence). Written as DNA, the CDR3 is TGCAGTGCTGCACCGGAGTTCGGGCAGTACTTC. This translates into CSAAPEFGQYF.

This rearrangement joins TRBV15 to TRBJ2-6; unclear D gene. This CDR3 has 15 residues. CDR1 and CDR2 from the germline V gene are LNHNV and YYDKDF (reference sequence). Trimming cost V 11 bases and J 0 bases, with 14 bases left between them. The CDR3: CAVGPVRSGANVLTF. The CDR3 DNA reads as TGTGCCGTCGGCCCGGTGCGCTCTGGGGCCAACGTCCTGACTTTC.